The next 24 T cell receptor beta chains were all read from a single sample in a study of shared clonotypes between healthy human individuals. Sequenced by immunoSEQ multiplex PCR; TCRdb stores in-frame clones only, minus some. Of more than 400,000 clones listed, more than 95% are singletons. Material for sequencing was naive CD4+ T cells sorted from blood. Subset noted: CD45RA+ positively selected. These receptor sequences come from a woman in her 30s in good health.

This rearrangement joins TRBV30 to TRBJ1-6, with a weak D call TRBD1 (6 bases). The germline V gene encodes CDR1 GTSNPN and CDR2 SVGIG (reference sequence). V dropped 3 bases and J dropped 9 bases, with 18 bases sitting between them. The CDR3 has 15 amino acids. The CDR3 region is CAWREHTGTVSPLHF. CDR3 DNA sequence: TGTGCCTGGAGGGAACACACAGGGACTGTTTCACCCCTCCACTTT.

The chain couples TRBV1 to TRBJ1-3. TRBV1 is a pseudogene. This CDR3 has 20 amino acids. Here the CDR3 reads CTSSHRRGPLTMYSGNTIYF. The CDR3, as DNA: TGCACCAGCAGCCATCGAAGAGGACCTCTTACCATGTACTCTGGAAACACCATATATTTT.

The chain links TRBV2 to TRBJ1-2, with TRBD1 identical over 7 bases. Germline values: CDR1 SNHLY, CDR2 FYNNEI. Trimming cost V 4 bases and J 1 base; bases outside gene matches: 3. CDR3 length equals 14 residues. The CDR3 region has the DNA TGTGCCAGCAGTGGGGGACAGCGTAACTATGGCTACACCTTC. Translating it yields CASSGGQRNYGYTF.

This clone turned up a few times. CDR3 region: CASTTGRNTEAFF. The CDR3 region has the DNA TGTGCCAGCACGACAGGGCGGAACACTGAAGCTTTCTTT. J is TRBJ1-1 and V is TRBV2, with 7 bases matching TRBD1. The CDR3 contains 13 residues. V trimming: 7 bases; J trimming: 1 base; junction bases outside the gene matches: 3. The V gene's germline CDR1 is SNHLY and CDR2 FYNNEI.

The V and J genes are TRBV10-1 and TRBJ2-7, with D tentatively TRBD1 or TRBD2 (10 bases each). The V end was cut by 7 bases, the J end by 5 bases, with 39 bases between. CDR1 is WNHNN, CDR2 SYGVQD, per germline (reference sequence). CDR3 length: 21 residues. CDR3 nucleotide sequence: TGCGCCAGCATTAAGACAGGGGGCGTGGGGGCTAGCGGGAGTCTTGGCCACGAGCAGTACTTC. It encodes CASIKTGGVGASGSLGHEQYF.

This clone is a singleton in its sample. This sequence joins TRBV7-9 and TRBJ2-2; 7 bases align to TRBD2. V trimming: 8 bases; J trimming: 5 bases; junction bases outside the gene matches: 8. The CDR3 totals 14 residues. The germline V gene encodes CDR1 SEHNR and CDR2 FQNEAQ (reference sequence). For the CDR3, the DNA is TGTGCCAGCCCAGGACTAGTAGGGACCGGGGAGCTGTTTTTT. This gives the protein CASPGLVGTGELFF.

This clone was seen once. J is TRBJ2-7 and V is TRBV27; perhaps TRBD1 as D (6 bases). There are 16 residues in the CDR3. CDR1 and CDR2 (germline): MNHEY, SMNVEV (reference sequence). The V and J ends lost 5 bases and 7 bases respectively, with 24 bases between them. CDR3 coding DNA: TGTGCCAGCAGTGACGGCGGCTACCTACGAGGGGGAGAGCAGTACTTC. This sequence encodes CASSDGGYLRGGEQYF.

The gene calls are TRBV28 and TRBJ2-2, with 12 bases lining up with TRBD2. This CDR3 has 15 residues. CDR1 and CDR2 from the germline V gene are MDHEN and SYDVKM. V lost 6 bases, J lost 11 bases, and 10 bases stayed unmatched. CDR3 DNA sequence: TGTGCCAGCAGGACTAGCGGGAGTATGACGAAAGAGCTGTTTTTT. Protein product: CASRTSGSMTKELFF. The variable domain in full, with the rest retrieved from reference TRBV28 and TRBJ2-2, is DVKVTQSSRYLVKRTGEKVFLECVQDMDHENMFWYRQDPGLGLRLIYFSYDVKMKEKGDIPEGYSVSREKKERFSLILESASTNQTSMYLCASRTSGSMTKELFFGEGSRLTVL.

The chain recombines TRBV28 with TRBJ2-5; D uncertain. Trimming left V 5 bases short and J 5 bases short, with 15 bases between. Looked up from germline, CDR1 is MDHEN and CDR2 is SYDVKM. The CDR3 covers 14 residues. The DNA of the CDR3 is TGTGCCAGCAGTCCGCAGATACGGCCCGAGACCCAGTACTTC. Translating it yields CASSPQIRPETQYF. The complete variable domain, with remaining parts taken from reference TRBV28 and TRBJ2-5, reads DVKVTQSSRYLVKRTGEKVFLECVQDMDHENMFWYRQDPGLGLRLIYFSYDVKMKEKGDIPEGYSVSREKKERFSLILESASTNQTSMYLCASSPQIRPETQYFGPGTRLLVL.

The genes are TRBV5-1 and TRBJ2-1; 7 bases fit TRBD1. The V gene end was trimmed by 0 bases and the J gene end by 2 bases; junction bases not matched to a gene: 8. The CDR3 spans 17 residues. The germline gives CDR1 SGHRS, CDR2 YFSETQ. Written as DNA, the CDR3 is TGCGCCAGCAGCTTGGATATCGGGACAGTCGCCTACAATGAGCAGTTCTTC. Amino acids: CASSLDIGTVAYNEQFF.

The CDR3 bases are TGTGCCAGCAGAGGGCCGGGACAGGGAAACACCATATATTTT. Protein sequence: CASRGPGQGNTIYF. V gene TRBV7-2 combines with J gene TRBJ1-3; 7 bases match TRBD1. Per germline, CDR1 SGHTA and CDR2 FQGNSA. CDR3 length: 14 amino acids. The V and J ends lost 6 bases and 4 bases, in that order; junction bases with no gene match: 6.

CDR3 nucleotides: TGCAGTGCTAGGCTGATAGATACGCAGTATTTT. This sequence encodes CSARLIDTQYF. The genes are TRBV20-1 and TRBJ2-3; D call uncertain. Germline CDR1 and CDR2: DFQATT and SNEGSKA (reference sequence). The CDR3 has 11 residues. The V and J ends lost 3 bases and 5 bases respectively, with 6 bases between them.

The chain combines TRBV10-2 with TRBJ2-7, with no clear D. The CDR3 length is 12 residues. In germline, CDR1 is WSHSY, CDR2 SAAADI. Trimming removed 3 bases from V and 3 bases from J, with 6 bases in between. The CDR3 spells CASSDQNYEQYF. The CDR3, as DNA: TGCGCCAGCAGTGATCAAAACTACGAGCAGTACTTC.

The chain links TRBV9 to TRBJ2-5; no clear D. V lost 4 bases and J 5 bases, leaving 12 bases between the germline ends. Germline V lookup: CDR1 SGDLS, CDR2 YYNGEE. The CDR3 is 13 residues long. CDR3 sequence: CASSFGLGETQYF. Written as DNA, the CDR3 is TGTGCCAGCAGCTTTGGATTAGGGGAGACCCAGTACTTC.

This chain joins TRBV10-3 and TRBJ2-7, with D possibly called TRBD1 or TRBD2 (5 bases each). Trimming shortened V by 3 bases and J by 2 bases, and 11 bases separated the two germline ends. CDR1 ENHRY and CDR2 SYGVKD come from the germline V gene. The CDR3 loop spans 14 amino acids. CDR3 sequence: CAISDRDEPYEQYF. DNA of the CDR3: TGTGCCATCAGTGACCGGGACGAACCCTACGAGCAGTACTTC.

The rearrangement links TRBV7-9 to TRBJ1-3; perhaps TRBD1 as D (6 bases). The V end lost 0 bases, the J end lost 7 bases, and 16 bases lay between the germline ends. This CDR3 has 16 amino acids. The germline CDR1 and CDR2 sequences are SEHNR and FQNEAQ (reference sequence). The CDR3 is CASSLARFGTLNTIYF. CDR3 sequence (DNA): TGTGCCAGCAGCTTAGCGCGCTTCGGGACACTGAACACCATATATTTT.

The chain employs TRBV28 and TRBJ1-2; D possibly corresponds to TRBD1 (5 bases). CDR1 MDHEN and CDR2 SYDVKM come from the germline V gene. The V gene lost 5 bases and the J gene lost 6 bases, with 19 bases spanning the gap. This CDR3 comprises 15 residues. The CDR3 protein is CASSLPTQVQNGYTF. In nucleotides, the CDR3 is TGTGCCAGCAGTCTACCGACACAGGTCCAGAATGGCTACACCTTC.

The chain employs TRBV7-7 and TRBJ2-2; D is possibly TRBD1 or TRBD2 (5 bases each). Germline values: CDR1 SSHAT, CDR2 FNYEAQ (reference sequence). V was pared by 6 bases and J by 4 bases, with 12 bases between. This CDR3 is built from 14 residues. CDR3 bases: TGTGCCAGCAGGGGGGAGTCGGGCACCGGGGAGCTGTTTTTT. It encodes CASRGESGTGELFF.

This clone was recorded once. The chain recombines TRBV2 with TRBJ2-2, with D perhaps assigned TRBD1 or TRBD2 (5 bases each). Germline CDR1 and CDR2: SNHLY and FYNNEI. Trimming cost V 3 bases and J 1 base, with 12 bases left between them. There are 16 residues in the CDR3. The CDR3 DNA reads TGTGCCAGCAGTGAGACCGGGACGGAGAACACCGGGGAGCTGTTTTTT. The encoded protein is CASSETGTENTGELFF. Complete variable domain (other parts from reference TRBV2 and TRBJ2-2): EPEVTQTPSHQVTQMGQEVILRCVPISNHLYFYWYRQILGQKVEFLVSFYNNEISEKSEIFDDQFSVERPDGSNFTLKIRSTKLEDSAMYFCASSETGTENTGELFFGEGSRLTVL.

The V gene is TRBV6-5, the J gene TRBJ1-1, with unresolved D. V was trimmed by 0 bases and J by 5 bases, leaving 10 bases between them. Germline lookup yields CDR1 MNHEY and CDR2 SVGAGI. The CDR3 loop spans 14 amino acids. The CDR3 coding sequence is TGTGCCAGCAGTTACTCGTTCACAGCAACTGAAGCTTTCTTT. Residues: CASSYSFTATEAFF.

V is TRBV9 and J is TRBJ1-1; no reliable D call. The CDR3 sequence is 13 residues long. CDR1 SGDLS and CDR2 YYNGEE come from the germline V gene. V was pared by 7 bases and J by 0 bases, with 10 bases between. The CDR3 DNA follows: TGTGCCAGCGGGTTCAGCTTGAACACTGAAGCTTTCTTT. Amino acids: CASGFSLNTEAFF.

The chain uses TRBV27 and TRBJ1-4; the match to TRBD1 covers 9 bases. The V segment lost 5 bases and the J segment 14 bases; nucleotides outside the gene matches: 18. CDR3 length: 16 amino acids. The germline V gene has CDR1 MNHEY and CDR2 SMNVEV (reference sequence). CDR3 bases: TGTGCCAGCAGTGGTTCCGGGACAGGGCTAATGGGGAAGCTGTTTTTT. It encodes CASSGSGTGLMGKLFF.

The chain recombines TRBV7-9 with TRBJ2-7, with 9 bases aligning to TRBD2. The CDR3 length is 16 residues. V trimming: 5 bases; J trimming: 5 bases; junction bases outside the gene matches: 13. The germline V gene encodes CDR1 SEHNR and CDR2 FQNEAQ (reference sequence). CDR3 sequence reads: CASSLPSWREGHEQYF. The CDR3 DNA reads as TGTGCCAGCAGCCTCCCCTCTTGGCGGGAGGGACACGAGCAGTACTTC.

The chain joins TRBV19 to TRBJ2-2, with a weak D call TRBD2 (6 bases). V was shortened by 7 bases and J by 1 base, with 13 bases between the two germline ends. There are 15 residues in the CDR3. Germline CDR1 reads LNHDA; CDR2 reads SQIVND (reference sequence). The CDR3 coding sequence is TGTGCCAGTACTCCGCTGGGAGGGAACACCGGGGAGCTGTTTTTT. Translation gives CASTPLGGNTGELFF.